Listed here are 14 T cell receptor beta chains from one sample, sequenced in a study of T cell responses to AZD1222 COVID-19 vaccine. Assay: immunoSEQ multiplex PCR; the TCRdb copy retains only in-frame clones and omits some. The sample has around 95,000 clones; around nine tenths are singletons. Source: peripheral blood, taken on day 0 of AZD1222 vaccination. Receptors originate from an adult in good health.

The chain uses TRBV18 and TRBJ1-2; 8 nucleotides match TRBD1. The germline CDR1 and CDR2 sequences are KGHSH and LQKENI. The V and J ends lost 2 bases and 8 bases, in that order; junction bases with no gene match: 13. CDR3 size: 16 residues. In DNA form, the CDR3 reads TGTGCCAGCTCACCAACCGCGGACAGGGAGGCTGAGGGCTACACCTTC. Translating it yields CASSPTADREAEGYTF.

V usage is TRBV3-1 (or the pseudogene TRBV3-2) and J usage is TRBJ1-1; 8 bases agree with TRBD1. The germline gives CDR1 LGHDT, CDR2 YNNKEL (reference sequence). The CDR3 sequence is 13 residues long. V lost 6 bases to trimming and J lost 2 bases; unmatched junction nucleotides: 2. This chain's CDR3 is CASRQGGNTEAFF. The CDR3 DNA reads TGTGCCAGCAGACAGGGGGGAAACACTGAAGCTTTCTTT.

The V gene is TRBV30, the J gene TRBJ1-1; maybe TRBD1 (5 bases). Germline V CDR1 and CDR2: GTSNPN, SVGIG (reference sequence). The CDR3 spans 13 residues. V gave up 4 bases and J gave up 3 bases, with 12 bases separating them. The CDR3, as DNA: TGTGCCTGGATCCGGGGCAGCCACACTGAAGCTTTCTTT. Protein: CAWIRGSHTEAFF.

The CDR3 loop reads CASSVGRDRGPADTQYF. CDR3 in DNA: TGTGCCAGCAGCGTAGGGAGGGACAGGGGGCCCGCAGATACGCAGTATTTT. The rearrangement joins TRBV9 to TRBJ2-3, with 12 bases that match TRBD1. V shed 0 bases, J shed 4 bases, and the junction held 6 bases outside the gene matches. The CDR3 runs 17 residues. Germline loops: CDR1 SGDLS, CDR2 YYNGEE.

This clone was seen just once. This chain joins TRBV4-1 and TRBJ1-5; D gene uncertain. The V and J ends lost 1 base and 0 bases respectively, with 16 bases between them. CDR1 MGHRA and CDR2 YSYEKL come from the germline V gene. This CDR3 has 18 amino acids. The CDR3 DNA sequence: TGCGCCAGCAGCCAAGTTAGGGCAGGATCTTATAGCAATCAGCCCCAGCATTTT. This encodes CASSQVRAGSYSNQPQHF.

V gene TRBV28 combines with J gene TRBJ2-7; D possibly uses TRBD1 or TRBD2 (5 bases each). CDR1 MDHEN and CDR2 SYDVKM come from the germline V gene. The CDR3 loop spans 14 amino acids. The ends were cut back, 6 bases at V and 0 bases at J, with 12 bases in the middle. The CDR3 nucleotides are TGTGCCAGCAGAATGATGGGACCCTCCTACGAGCAGTACTTC. This codes for CASRMMGPSYEQYF. The variable domain in full, with the rest retrieved from reference TRBV28 and TRBJ2-7, is DVKVTQSSRYLVKRTGEKVFLECVQDMDHENMFWYRQDPGLGLRLIYFSYDVKMKEKGDIPEGYSVSREKKERFSLILESASTNQTSMYLCASRMMGPSYEQYFGPGTRLTVT.

The chain recombines TRBV19 with TRBJ2-1, with a possible D match to TRBD1 (6 bases). Germline CDR1 is LNHDA and CDR2 is SQIVND (reference sequence). V lost 5 bases to trimming and J lost 8 bases, with 16 bases between them. The CDR3 extends over 14 amino acids. DNA of the CDR3: TGTGCCAGTAGTGCTAGGACAGTTTGGGATGAGCAGTTCTTC. Its translation is CASSARTVWDEQFF.

This rearrangement joins TRBV3-1 (or the pseudogene TRBV3-2) to TRBJ1-6; TRBD1 agrees at 7 bases. V lost 4 bases, J lost 3 bases, and 3 bases stayed unmatched. The germline CDR1 and CDR2 sequences are LGHDT and YNNKEL (reference sequence). The CDR3 length is 15 residues. CDR3 bases: TGTGCCAGCAGCCGGGGGGACAGCTATAATTCACCCCTCCACTTT. The encoded protein is CASSRGDSYNSPLHF.

The genes are TRBV4-1 and TRBJ2-3, with TRBD2 matching 11 bases. In germline, CDR1 is MGHRA, CDR2 YSYEKL. V shed 2 bases and J 5 bases; nucleotides not matched to a gene: 3. This CDR3 has 15 amino acids. The CDR3 nucleotides are TGCGCCAGCAGCCAACAAGGGACTAGCGGAGATACGCAGTATTTT. Protein: CASSQQGTSGDTQYF.

The chain has TRBV18 and TRBJ1-2; D uncertain. The CDR3 length is 12 residues. Trimming took 2 bases from V and 4 from J, leaving 5 bases between them. CDR1 is KGHSH, CDR2 LQKENI, per germline. Here the CDR3 reads CASSPDGYGYTF. The CDR3 nucleotides are TGTGCCAGCTCACCAGACGGCTATGGCTACACCTTC.

The chain joins TRBV18 to TRBJ2-1, with no clear D. CDR3 length equals 14 residues. Trimming removed 1 base at V and 0 bases at J, with 4 bases between. CDR1 and CDR2 from the germline V gene are KGHSH and LQKENI. The DNA for the CDR3 is TGTGCCAGCTCACCACTAGGCTCCTACAATGAGCAGTTCTTC. Encoded protein: CASSPLGSYNEQFF.

This clone was recorded only once. This chain links TRBV6-4 with TRBJ1-1; no reliable D call. This CDR3 contains 16 residues. CDR1 is MRHNA and CDR2 is SNTAGT in the germline V gene. The ends were cut back, 11 bases at V and 5 bases at J, with 27 bases in the middle. In DNA, the CDR3 is TGTGCCCTCTCAACACATACAGCCCGAGGTTGGACTGAAGCTTTCTTT. It codes for CALSTHTARGWTEAFF.

The V call is TRBV30, the J call TRBJ2-3; TRBD2 agrees at 7 bases. The J segment lost 5 bases and the V segment lost 5 bases, leaving 13 bases of the junction unmatched. This CDR3 comprises 15 residues. Germline CDR1 reads GTSNPN; CDR2 reads SVGIG (reference sequence). In DNA, the CDR3 is TGTGCCTGGGGGTTTGGGGGGGAGTTGGTAGATACGCAGTATTTT. Its translation is CAWGFGGELVDTQYF.

The chain joins TRBV5-6 to TRBJ2-7, with D perhaps matching TRBD1 (5 bases). The CDR3 consists of 14 residues. V lost 4 bases and J lost 4, with 15 bases in between. Germline loops: CDR1 SGHDT, CDR2 YYEEEE. DNA of the CDR3: TGTGCCAGCAGCCTGGTAGGGGTTGGATACGAGCAGTACTTC. Protein: CASSLVGVGYEQYF.